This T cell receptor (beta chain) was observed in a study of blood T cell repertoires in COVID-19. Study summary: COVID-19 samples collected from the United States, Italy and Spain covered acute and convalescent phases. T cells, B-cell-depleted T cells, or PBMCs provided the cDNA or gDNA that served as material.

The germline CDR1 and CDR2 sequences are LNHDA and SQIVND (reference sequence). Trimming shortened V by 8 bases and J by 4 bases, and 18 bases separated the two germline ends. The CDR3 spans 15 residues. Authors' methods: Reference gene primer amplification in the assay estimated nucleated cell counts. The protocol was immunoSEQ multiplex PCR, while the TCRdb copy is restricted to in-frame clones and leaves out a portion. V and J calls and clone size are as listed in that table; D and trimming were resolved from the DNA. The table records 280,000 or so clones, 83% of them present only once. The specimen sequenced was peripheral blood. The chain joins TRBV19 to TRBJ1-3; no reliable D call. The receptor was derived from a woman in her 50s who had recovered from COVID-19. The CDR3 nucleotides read TGTGCCAGTGGAGTGGTCCCGAGCACCGGAAACACCATATATTTT. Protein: CASGVVPSTGNTIYF.